This T cell receptor (beta chain) was sequenced for a study of blood T cells in healthy people across ages (dated by TCRdb to between 2014 and 2016). About the investigation overall: In model experiments, roughly one uniquely barcoded TCR beta cDNA molecule per two T cells was captured by template switching. The study measured age-related changes in TCR beta repertoire diversity using deep sequencing normalized with unique cDNA molecular identifiers. The donors were split into four age groups: young (average 16 years), middle-aged (39), aged (over 55) and long-lived (roughly 88). Donors of different ages were randomly distributed across sequencing lanes to avoid experimental bias. Two additional independent replicas of 1 million unique cDNA reads from the same blood draw were analyzed for two donors (one aged 18 to 30 and one aged 80 or older). General study outcomes and caveats: Compared with the aged group, the long-lived group had more naive CD4+ T cells, fewer expanded clones and increased TCR diversity, a pattern suggesting age selection. Observed TCR beta diversity correlated strongly with the percentage of naive T cells measured by flow cytometry. Bulk unsorted PBMC profiling prevented conclusive comparison of naive and antigen-experienced compartments. As age increased, observed TCR beta diversity per million T cells dropped in a roughly linear way, and a significant reduction was already evident by age 40. Estimates of total diversity from one million sequenced T cells were regarded as lower bounds and underestimates. The CMV infection status of donors was not known, potentially confounding age-related changes in expanded clonotypes.

The library was produced with 5' RACE. TCRdb names Illumina HiSeq 2500 as the instrument used. A second about 6 to 11 cycle PCR used a sample-barcoded 5' primer and a J-beta primer mix. A unique molecular identifier was introduced onto each TCR beta cDNA molecule by a template-switch 5' adaptor carrying 12 random nucleotides. At least 2.5 million CDR3-containing paired-end reads were obtained from each sample. All of the RNA was converted into first-strand cDNA using the Mint cDNA synthesis kit, with a TRBC-specific oligonucleotide serving as the primer. Following uracil-DNA glycosylase treatment, a first 18-cycle PCR with universal primers M1SS and BC2_uni_R was performed on all cDNA. The authors processed their data as follows. For normalization, 1 million high-quality reads, each with a distinct molecular identifier, were randomly selected from each sample. Reads with shared molecular identifiers were discarded instead of being binned into consensus sequences. MiTCR, set to a Q25 quality threshold and the strictest error-elimination algorithm, was used for CDR3 identification, clonotype clustering and error correction. Lower-bound total TCR beta diversity was estimated with a nonparametric unseen species model using Euler transformation. TCRdb reworked the public reads: Q25 trimming with fastp, MiXCR clone assembly, productive beta chains retained. Every CDR3 protein is listed once, alongside the most common genes and DNA of its rows. V and J calls and clone size were set by TCRdb, not the authors. The sample profile shows about 940,000 distinct CDR3 sequences; under 50% of them were found once. The ten most abundant clones make up around 15% of the sample.

Donors were a few dozen systemically healthy Caucasian individuals from Russia aged about 6 to 100 years. Around 9.7 milliliters of peripheral blood were collected from each donor into EDTA-treated Vacutainer tubes. Ficoll-Paque density-gradient centrifugation was used to isolate PBMCs, with at least 7 million per sample. Total RNA, at least 5.5 micrograms per sample, was extracted from PBMCs with Trizol reagent. For every donor, flow cytometry on a PBMC aliquot measured the percentage of naive CD45RAhigh/CD27high T cells. Details on this clonotype: What antigen it recognizes has not been identified. Base-call qualities are not available, and no considerably larger clone is one nucleotide away.

Source material: blood. The receptor was derived from a man aged 30 to 39 in good health.

The CDR3 protein: CASGRSSVIGETQYF. The sequence in DNA is TGTGCCAGCGGTAGAAGTAGCGTCATTGGGGAGACCCAGTACTTC. Recombination linked TRBV2 to TRBJ2-4; TRBD2 could be the D gene, as 5 bases match. TRBJ2-5 explains the end of the DNA better; the J call may be wrong. Sequences SNHLY (CDR1) and FYNNEI (CDR2) are obtained from the germline V gene. CDR3 length: 15 amino acids, cysteine to phenylalanine. Only the CDR3 DNA stays, 45 bases, in frame from base 1.